These 17 T cell receptor beta chains came from one sample sequenced in a study of blood T cell repertoires in COVID-19. Data came from immunoSEQ multiplex PCR; TCRdb stores just in-frame clones and leaves some out. This repertoire shows hundreds of thousands of clones, approximately 86% found once; its top ten account for approximately 3.5%. What was sequenced was PBMCs or T cells enriched from blood (not recorded which). These receptors were collected from a woman in her forties with acute COVID-19.

The count of this clone is one. This chain uses TRBV5-1 with TRBJ1-5, with TRBD1 identical over 7 bases. The length of the CDR3 is 16 residues. The germline gives CDR1 SGHRS, CDR2 YFSETQ. V shed 0 bases and J 2 bases; nucleotides not matched to a gene: 5. The CDR3, as DNA: TGCGCCAGCAGCTTGGCAGGGGGTAGGCGCAATCAGCCCCAGCATTTT. Amino acids: CASSLAGGRRNQPQHF.

The V gene is TRBV27, the J gene TRBJ2-1, with TRBD2 matching 10 bases. The germline CDR1 and CDR2 sequences are MNHEY and SMNVEV (reference sequence). The CDR3 runs to 16 residues. Germline trimming cut 5 bases from V and 7 bases from J; bases unmatched to any gene: 11. The CDR3 DNA reads TGTGCCAGCAGTCCCTGGGGAGCGGGAGGGCGGAATGAGCAGTTCTTC. This translates into CASSPWGAGGRNEQFF.

Comment on this clone: Within the sample, other DNA sequences also encode this same CDR3. V gene TRBV6-4 combines with J gene TRBJ2-1; TRBD1 agrees at 8 bases. The V gene end was trimmed by 3 bases and the J gene end by 4 bases; junction bases not matched to a gene: 2. The CDR3 is made up of 14 amino acids. The germline V gene encodes CDR1 MRHNA and CDR2 SNTAGT. CDR3 nucleotide sequence: TGTGCCAGCAGTGAAGGACAGGGATACAATGAGCAGTTCTTC. Protein product: CASSEGQGYNEQFF.

This sequence joins TRBV2 and TRBJ1-2; D remains ambiguous. The germline V gene encodes CDR1 SNHLY and CDR2 FYNNEI. The CDR3 consists of 10 residues. The ends were cut back, 6 bases at V and 7 bases at J, with 6 bases in the middle. CDR3 residues: CASSQVGYTF. The CDR3 region has the DNA TGTGCCAGCAGCCAGGTTGGCTACACCTTC.

The V gene is TRBV2, the J gene TRBJ1-6; 7 bases are a match to TRBD1. The CDR3 contains 13 residues. After removal of 3 bases from V and 9 bases from J, the junction contained 2 bases not matched to a gene. Looked up from germline, CDR1 is SNHLY and CDR2 is FYNNEI. The CDR3 loop reads CASSDTGVSPLHF. The CDR3, as DNA: TGTGCCAGCAGTGACACAGGGGTTTCACCCCTCCACTTT.

The V gene is TRBV5-6, the J gene TRBJ2-1; maybe TRBD2 (5 bases). Between the trimmed V and J ends, which lost 6 bases and 8 bases, there was a span of 15 bases. Germline V gene data show CDR1 as SGHDT and CDR2 as YYEEEE. This CDR3 spans 13 amino acids. The CDR3 loop reads CASTPRGIDEQFF. The CDR3, as DNA: TGTGCCAGCACCCCAAGAGGGATAGATGAGCAGTTCTTC.

The chain has TRBV7-2 and TRBJ2-1; TRBD2 agrees at 8 bases. This CDR3 region has 14 residues. From germline, CDR1 is SGHTA and CDR2 FQGNSA. Losses at the gene ends were 2 bases for V and 9 bases for J; bases not matched to a gene: 6. In DNA, the CDR3 is TGTGCCAGCAGCTTAAGGAGCGGGAGTGGTGAGCAGTTCTTC. Its protein product is CASSLRSGSGEQFF.

V and J are TRBV2 and TRBJ1-6; a possible D gene is TRBD1 (6 bases). From germline, CDR1 is SNHLY and CDR2 FYNNEI. V was trimmed by 4 bases and J by 4 bases, leaving 11 bases between them. The CDR3 loop spans 15 amino acids. The CDR3 coding sequence is TGTGCCAGCAGTGGGACAGCCGGTTATAATTCACCCCTCCACTTT. Translation gives CASSGTAGYNSPLHF.

J is TRBJ1-1 and V is TRBV30; no clear D. V gave up 0 bases and J gave up 1 base, with 6 bases separating them. Germline V gene lookup returns CDR1 GTSNPN and CDR2 SVGIG (reference sequence). This CDR3 is 13 amino acids long. DNA for the CDR3: TGTGCCTGGAGTGTTAGTCCGAACACTGAAGCTTTCTTT. Translated, it gives CAWSVSPNTEAFF.

The V and J genes are TRBV15 and TRBJ2-3, with D possibly TRBD2 on 6 matching bases. CDR3 length: 14 amino acids. Trimming shortened V by 1 base and J by 4 bases, and 9 bases separated the two germline ends. CDR1 is LNHNV and CDR2 is YYDKDF in the germline V gene (reference sequence). The CDR3 region has the DNA TGTGCCACCAGCAGAGCGGGAGAGGCAGATACGCAGTATTTT. Its protein is CATSRAGEADTQYF. The full variable domain, in which reference TRBV15 and TRBJ2-3 provide the parts outside the CDR3, is DAMVIQNPRYQVTQFGKPVTLSCSQTLNHNVMYWYQQKSSQAPKLLFHYYDKDFNNEADTPDNFQSRRPNTSFCFLDIRSPGLGDTAMYLCATSRAGEADTQYFGPGTRLTVL.

This chain links TRBV9 with TRBJ2-6; 12 bases line up with TRBD2. Germline lookup yields CDR1 SGDLS and CDR2 YYNGEE. The CDR3 runs 17 residues. V was clipped by 4 bases and J by 4 bases; unmatched bases: 6. CDR3 sequence (DNA): TGTGCCAGCAGCCCGACTAGCGGGAGTTTCGGGGCCAACGTCCTGACTTTC. The encoded protein is CASSPTSGSFGANVLTF.

V and J are TRBV6-4 and TRBJ1-5; D ambiguous. Trimming removed 4 bases from V and 1 base from J, with 8 bases in between. The V gene's germline CDR1 is MRHNA and CDR2 SNTAGT. The CDR3 spans 14 residues. CDR3: CASSAGGSNQPQHF. The CDR3 DNA is TGTGCCAGCAGTGCCGGAGGAAGCAATCAGCCCCAGCATTTT.

This chain connects TRBV21-1 to TRBJ1-1; the D call TRBD1 from the table was never checked on the DNA. TRBV21-1 is a known pseudogene. CDR3 length: 13 residues. The CDR3 DNA is TGTGCCAGCAGTCACAGACAGCACACTGAAGCTTTCTTT. As protein: CASSHRQHTEAFF.

A few counts support this clone. CDR3 nucleotides: TGTGCCAGCCGTGCCCGGAGGGCGAGCTCCTACGAGCAGTACTTC. This encodes CASRARRASSYEQYF. This chain links TRBV3-1 (or the pseudogene TRBV3-2) with TRBJ2-7, with a weak D call TRBD2 (6 bases). Germline V gene data show CDR1 as LGHDT and CDR2 as YNNKEL (reference sequence). The ends were cut back, 8 bases at V and 0 bases at J, with 17 bases in the middle. The CDR3 extends over 15 amino acids.

The chain recombines TRBV24-1 with TRBJ2-3, with 15 nucleotides matching TRBD2. In germline, CDR1 is KGHDR, CDR2 SFDVKD. The CDR3 is made up of 18 amino acids. J lost 0 bases, V lost 3 bases, and 3 bases had no gene match. This chain's CDR3 is CATSDPGLAGGSTDTQYF. The CDR3 DNA reads as TGTGCCACCAGTGATCCGGGACTAGCGGGAGGCAGCACAGATACGCAGTATTTT.

V usage is TRBV15 and J usage is TRBJ1-3, with D unresolved. The CDR3 is 13 residues long. Trimming shortened V by 9 bases and J by 0 bases, and 9 bases separated the two germline ends. Germline V gives CDR1 LNHNV, CDR2 YYDKDF (reference sequence). The chain's CDR3 is CATRVYSGNTIYF. The CDR3 DNA sequence: TGTGCCACGAGGGTATACTCTGGAAACACCATATATTTT.

This chain joins TRBV24-1 and TRBJ2-3, with a weak D call TRBD1 (7 bases). This CDR3 is built from 15 residues. V was clipped by 6 bases and J by 4 bases, with 16 bases between them. The germline V gene encodes CDR1 KGHDR and CDR2 SFDVKD. The CDR3 here is CATSRGRGEADTQYF. The CDR3 DNA reads as TGTGCCACCAGTAGGGGCAGGGGGGAAGCAGATACGCAGTATTTT.